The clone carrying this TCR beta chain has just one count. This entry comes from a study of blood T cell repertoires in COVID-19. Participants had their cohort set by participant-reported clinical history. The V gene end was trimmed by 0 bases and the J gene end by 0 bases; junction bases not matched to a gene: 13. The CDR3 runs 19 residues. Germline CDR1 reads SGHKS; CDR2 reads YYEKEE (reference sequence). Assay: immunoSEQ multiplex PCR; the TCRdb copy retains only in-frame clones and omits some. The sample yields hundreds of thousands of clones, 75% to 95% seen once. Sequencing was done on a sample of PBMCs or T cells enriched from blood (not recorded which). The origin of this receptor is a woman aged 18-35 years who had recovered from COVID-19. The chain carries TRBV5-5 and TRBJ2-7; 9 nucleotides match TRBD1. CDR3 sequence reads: CASSLDPGQGSLSSYEQYF. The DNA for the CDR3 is TGTGCCAGCAGCTTGGATCCGGGACAGGGCTCCCTAAGCTCCTACGAGCAGTACTTC.